A single T cell receptor beta chain is shown here with its context. What antigen it recognizes has not been identified. Per-nucleotide qualities are absent, and no much larger clonotype sits a single base away. The data originate from a study of blood T cells in healthy people across ages (dated by TCRdb to between 2014 and 2017). Concerning the study at large: In model experiments, template switching captured roughly one uniquely barcoded TCR beta cDNA molecule for every two T cells. Four age groups were formed from the donors: young (average around 15 years), middle-aged (approximately 40), aged (about 68) and long-lived (82). The study measured age-related changes in TCR beta repertoire diversity using deep sequencing normalized with unique cDNA molecular identifiers. For two donors (one aged 18 to 29 and one aged 80 or older), the study analyzed two additional independent replicas of 1 million unique cDNA reads from the same blood draw. Overall results and qualifications from the work: Since profiling was done on bulk unsorted PBMCs, naive and antigen-experienced compartments could not be conclusively compared. Estimates of total diversity based on one million sequenced T cells were considered lower bounds and underestimates. Because the CMV infection status of the donors was unknown, age-related changes in expanded clonotypes may potentially have been confounded. As age increased, observed TCR beta diversity per million T cells dropped in a roughly linear way, and a significant reduction was already evident by age 40. The percentage of naive T cells measured by flow cytometry correlated strongly with observed TCR beta diversity. Compared with the aged group, the long-lived group had more naive CD4+ T cells, fewer expanded clones and increased TCR diversity, suggesting age selection.

The library relied on 5' RACE. TCRdb shows the sequencer as Illumina HiSeq 2500. A second about 7 to 12 cycle PCR used a sample-barcoded 5' primer and a J-beta primer mix. A unique molecular identifier was introduced onto each TCR beta cDNA molecule by a template-switch 5' adaptor carrying 12 random nucleotides. Each sample yielded at least 2.5 million CDR3-containing paired-end reads. First-strand cDNA was synthesized from all RNA with the Mint cDNA synthesis kit, primed by a TRBC-specific oligonucleotide. All cDNA was treated with uracil-DNA glycosylase and then went through a first 18-cycle PCR with the universal primers M1SS and BC2_uni_R. Turning to the authors' computational methods: For normalization, 1 million high-quality reads, each with a distinct molecular identifier, were randomly selected from each sample. Instead of being binned into consensus sequences, reads that shared molecular identifiers were thrown out. MiTCR, set to a Q25 quality threshold and the strictest error-elimination algorithm, was used for CDR3 identification, clonotype clustering and error correction. Lower-bound total TCR beta diversity was estimated with a nonparametric unseen species model using Euler transformation. TCRdb applied fastp at Q25 and MiXCR to the public reads, then kept only in-frame beta chains. A single entry per CDR3 protein holds the most common genes and DNA from its merged rows. The V and J calls shown here were made by TCRdb, not taken from the authors' results. The sample data list hundreds of thousands of distinct CDR3 sequences, and roughly a quarter of these were observed just once. The ten top clones hold roughly 3.5% of the sample.

Systemically healthy Caucasian individuals from Russia, 39 in total and aged 6 to 90 years, were included as donors. Ten milliliters of peripheral blood were drawn from each donor into EDTA-treated Vacutainer tubes. PBMCs were isolated by Ficoll-Paque density-gradient centrifugation, with at least 7 million obtained per sample. Total RNA was extracted from PBMCs with Trizol reagent, with at least 6 micrograms obtained per sample. For every donor, an aliquot of PBMCs went through flow cytometry to measure the percentages of naive CD45RAhigh/CD27high T cells. Reading from cysteine to phenylalanine, the CDR3 counts 12 amino acids. Solely the CDR3 DNA is kept, with 36 bases framed from the first base. From a lookup of the germline V gene, CDR1 and CDR2 are KGHDR and SFDVKD. At the junction V is shortened by 9 bases and J by 2 bases, with 9 bases in between. Separately, the same data were catalogued under a study of T cells of mothers and their children. The second source states: Nine systemically healthy Caucasian individuals served as donors, namely three mothers together with their six children. cDNA synthesis consumed the entire amount of extracted RNA, loaded at approximately 1.4 ug RNA in each 15 ul reaction. Sample barcodes and 2-4 random nucleotides were added via the M1S primer in the second PCR. Each mother yielded over 9 million TCR beta CDR3 reads and each child 2.5 million to 3 million reads. Thymic selection similarly shapes TCR recombination output in related and unrelated pairs, with minor effect from inherited differences. Related mother-child pairs always showed normalized repertoire overlap that was slightly higher than in unrelated mother-child pairs, though the difference was never significant. With a sensitivity of 90 to 100 clones per million clonotypes, no persistent microchimeric T cell clones were detected. Deep NGS was used in the study to compare the TCR beta repertoires of mothers and children and to look for features that separate related mother-child pairs from unrelated individuals. On average, the children were approximately 11 +/- 4 years old, while the mothers were approximately 41 +/- 4 years old. After adapters were ligated using NEBNext reagents, the libraries underwent 100+100 nt paired-end sequencing on an Illumina HiSeq 2000. To prevent cross-contamination, the mother and child libraries were prepared one month apart and sequenced in separate runs. Each donor had between about 450,000 and 2,100,000 distinct TCR beta clonotypes identified. Naive TCR beta clonotypes were estimated from low-frequency clonotypes matched to each donor's FACS-determined naive share, without sorting.

The sequence is built from TRBV24-1 and TRBJ1-1; a confident D gene designation cannot be given. The receptor was isolated from a boy aged 2 to 10 in good health. The sample taken for sequencing was blood. The DNA is as follows: TGTGCCACCTTGGGCAGTAACACTGAAGCTTTCTTT. It translates to CATLGSNTEAFF.